These 18 T cell receptor beta chains originate from one sample sequenced in a study of blood T cell repertoires in COVID-19. Profiling relied on immunoSEQ multiplex PCR, and the TCRdb table lists in-frame clones only, not all of them. The sample gives some 290,000 clones, approximately 90% of which show up once; about 2.3% is in the top ten. Specimen: PBMCs or T cells enriched from blood (not recorded which). These TCRs come from a woman in her forties with acute COVID-19.

The J gene is TRBJ2-2, the V gene TRBV5-1; TRBD1 aligns across 7 bases. V shed 4 bases, J shed 2 bases, and the junction held 11 bases outside the gene matches. The V gene's germline CDR1 is SGHRS and CDR2 YFSETQ. The CDR3 extends over 17 amino acids. The CDR3 bases are TGCGCCAGCAGCGAAACCCCGGGACAGCTAAACACCGGGGAGCTGTTTTTT. Translating it yields CASSETPGQLNTGELFF.

This clone appeared a single time. The V call is TRBV6-1, the J call TRBJ1-1; no definite D call. Trimming took 2 bases from V and 1 from J, leaving 11 bases between them. The germline CDR1 and CDR2 sequences are MNHNS and SASEGT. This CDR3 is built from 15 residues. This chain's CDR3 is CASSERELPNTEAFF. The CDR3 nucleotides read TGTGCCAGCAGTGAAAGGGAGCTGCCGAACACTGAAGCTTTCTTT.

In its sample, this clone was seen once. The genes are TRBV28 and TRBJ1-2; TRBD1 matches at 10 bases. After removal of 5 bases from V and 6 bases from J, the junction contained 6 bases not matched to a gene. The length of the CDR3 is 14 residues. Germline V gives CDR1 MDHEN, CDR2 SYDVKM. The chain's CDR3 is CASSTRDRGHGYTF. The CDR3 coding sequence is TGTGCCAGCAGTACCCGGGACAGGGGACATGGCTACACCTTC.

The CDR3 DNA follows: TGCGCCAGCAGCTGGGGACTAGCGGGGAACAATGAGCAGTTCTTC. Translation gives CASSWGLAGNNEQFF. This chain connects TRBV4-1 to TRBJ2-1, with TRBD2 matching 13 bases. Germline V gives CDR1 MGHRA, CDR2 YSYEKL. CDR3 size: 15 residues. Losses at the gene ends were 5 bases for V and 5 bases for J; bases not matched to a gene: 3.

V and J are TRBV6-6 and TRBJ1-5, with a tentative D call TRBD1 (6 bases). The CDR3 totals 12 residues. V lost 4 bases and J lost 7, with 8 bases in between. Germline V gene data show CDR1 as MNHNY and CDR2 as SVGAGI (reference sequence). In DNA form, the CDR3 reads TGTGCCAGCAGTTCAGGGGAACAGCCCCAGCATTTT. This sequence encodes CASSSGEQPQHF.

The chain is built from TRBV19 and TRBJ2-1, with TRBD2 matching over 13 bases. The CDR3 spans 15 residues. Germline CDR1 and CDR2: LNHDA and SQIVND (reference sequence). The junction had 5 bases not matched to a gene; V was cut back by 5 bases and J by 7 bases. The CDR3 protein is CASSHGTSGNNEQFF. CDR3 in DNA: TGTGCCAGTAGTCATGGGACTAGCGGGAATAATGAGCAGTTCTTC.

The chain combines TRBV28 with TRBJ1-1; 8 nucleotides match TRBD1. The germline CDR1 and CDR2 sequences are MDHEN and SYDVKM. CDR3 size: 14 residues. CDR3 residues: CVAVTTGAYTEAFF. The CDR3 DNA sequence: TGTGTTGCGGTGACGACAGGGGCGTACACTGAAGCTTTCTTT.

The genes are TRBV5-3 and TRBJ1-3, with D hard to call. TRBV5-3 is an ORF, with its function uncertain. Between the trimmed V and J ends, which lost 4 bases and 4 bases, there was a span of 3 bases. CDR3 length: 11 amino acids. The CDR3 loop reads CARSPGNTIYF. For the CDR3, the DNA is TGTGCCAGAAGCCCGGGAAACACCATATATTTT.

The chain joins TRBV18 to TRBJ1-4; the D is unclear. The CDR3 contains 14 residues. The V end was cut by 2 bases, the J end by 3 bases, with 7 bases between. Germline CDR1 and CDR2: KGHSH and LQKENI. CDR3 loop: CASSPSRSNEKLFF. Written as DNA, the CDR3 is TGTGCCAGCTCACCAAGCAGGTCTAATGAAAAACTGTTTTTT. Together with reference TRBV18 and TRBJ1-4, the CDR3 gives the full variable domain: NAGVMQNPRHLVRRRGQEARLRCSPMKGHSHVYWYRQLPEEGLKFMVYLQKENIIDESGMPKERFSAEFPKEGPSILRIQQVVRGDSAAYFCASSPSRSNEKLFFGSGTQLSVL.

The chain is built from TRBV18 and TRBJ1-1; 9 bases map to TRBD1. In germline, CDR1 is KGHSH, CDR2 LQKENI. This CDR3 has 13 amino acids. The V and J ends lost 6 bases and 10 bases, in that order; junction bases with no gene match: 9. CDR3 protein: CASSAGQGLGAFF. In nucleotides, the CDR3 is TGTGCCAGCTCGGCGGGACAGGGCCTCGGAGCTTTCTTT. Based on the CDR3 plus reference TRBV18 and TRBJ1-1, the full variable domain is NAGVMQNPRHLVRRRGQEARLRCSPMKGHSHVYWYRQLPEEGLKFMVYLQKENIIDESGMPKERFSAEFPKEGPSILRIQQVVRGDSAAYFCASSAGQGLGAFFGQGTRLTVV.

The V gene is TRBV24-1, the J gene TRBJ2-1; a weak D match, TRBD2 (5 bases). The CDR3 sequence is 16 residues long. Trimming took off 1 base at V and 0 bases at J, with 9 bases between the two ends. Germline CDR1 is KGHDR and CDR2 is SFDVKD. The CDR3 DNA follows: TGTGCCACCAGTGATTTCCGGGGAATCTCCTACAATGAGCAGTTCTTC. It specifies CATSDFRGISYNEQFF.

The rearrangement links TRBV7-3 to TRBJ2-1, with 10 positions matching TRBD1. V was pared by 5 bases and J by 7 bases, with 5 bases of the junction left unmatched. The CDR3 length is 14 residues. Germline V lookup: CDR1 SGHTA, CDR2 FQGTGA. The CDR3 is CASSADRGRNEQFF. CDR3 in DNA: TGTGCCAGCAGCGCCGACAGGGGGCGGAATGAGCAGTTCTTC.

The V and J genes are TRBV27 and TRBJ2-7; D unclear. CDR1 is MNHEY, CDR2 SMNVEV, per germline (reference sequence). This CDR3 spans 14 amino acids. Trimming removed 3 bases at V and 4 bases at J, with 13 bases between. In DNA, the CDR3 is TGTGCCAGCAGTTTTCTAGGAGAGAAATACGAGCAGTACTTC. Translation: CASSFLGEKYEQYF.

The CDR3 DNA is TGTGCCAGCAGCTATACAGGGTCTGGAAACACCATATATTTT. Encoded protein: CASSYTGSGNTIYF. The chain carries TRBV11-3 and TRBJ1-3; D is perhaps TRBD1 (6 bases). In germline, CDR1 is SGHNT, CDR2 YENEEA. Deletions cut 4 bases from V and 1 base from J, with 8 bases between. The CDR3 is made up of 14 amino acids.

The CDR3 protein is CASSRDINYGYTF. CDR3 nucleotides: TGTGCCAGTAGCCGGGACATTAACTATGGCTACACCTTC. This chain joins TRBV19 and TRBJ1-2; D is perhaps TRBD1 (6 bases). CDR3 length: 13 amino acids. Trimming removed 6 bases at V and 1 base at J, with 9 bases between. Germline lookup yields CDR1 LNHDA and CDR2 SQIVND (reference sequence).

This sequence joins TRBV28 and TRBJ1-2; no reliable D call. This CDR3 has 10 residues. V lost 8 bases, J lost 7 bases, and 8 bases lay in between. Germline V gives CDR1 MDHEN, CDR2 SYDVKM. CDR3 loop: CASGRSGYTF. DNA for the CDR3: TGTGCCAGCGGCCGGAGTGGCTACACCTTC.

A remark on this clone: Other nucleotide sequences in the sample specify the same CDR3. The chain carries TRBV7-9 and TRBJ1-1, with a weak D call TRBD1 (6 bases). The V gene's germline CDR1 is SEHNR and CDR2 FQNEAQ (reference sequence). The CDR3 length is 12 residues. Trimming took off 5 bases at V and 6 bases at J, with 10 bases between the two ends. The DNA for the CDR3 is TGTGCCAGCAGCCTTCGACAGGCTGAAGCTTTCTTT. This gives the protein CASSLRQAEAFF.

The CDR3 sequence: CASSEAEDSTFGETQYF. The DNA of the CDR3 is TGTGCCAGCAGTGAAGCAGAGGACAGTACCTTCGGGGAGACCCAGTACTTC. The J gene is TRBJ2-5, the V gene TRBV6-1, with TRBD1 as a possible D gene (6 bases). The CDR3 totals 17 residues. Germline CDR1 is MNHNS and CDR2 is SASEGT. The germline V and J ends were trimmed by 0 bases and 5 bases, with 19 bases remaining between them.